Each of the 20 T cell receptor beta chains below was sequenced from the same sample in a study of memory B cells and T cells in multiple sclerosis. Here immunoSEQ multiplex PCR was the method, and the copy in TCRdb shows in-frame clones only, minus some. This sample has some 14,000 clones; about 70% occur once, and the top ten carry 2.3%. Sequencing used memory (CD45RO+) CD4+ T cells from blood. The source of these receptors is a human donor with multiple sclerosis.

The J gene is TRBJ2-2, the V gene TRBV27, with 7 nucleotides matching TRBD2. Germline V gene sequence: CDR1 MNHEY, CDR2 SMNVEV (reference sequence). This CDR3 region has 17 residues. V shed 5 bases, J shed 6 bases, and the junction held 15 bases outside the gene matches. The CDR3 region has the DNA TGTGCCAGCAGTATAACCGGGACTACCGGAAACCCCGGGGAGCTGTTTTTT. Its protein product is CASSITGTTGNPGELFF.

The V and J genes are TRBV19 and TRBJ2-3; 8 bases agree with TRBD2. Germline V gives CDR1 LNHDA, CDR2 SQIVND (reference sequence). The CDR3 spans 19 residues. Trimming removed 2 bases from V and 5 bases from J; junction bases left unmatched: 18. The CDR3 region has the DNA TGTGCCAGTAGTATATCCGGTTTGACGCTAGCGGGCTTCGAAGATACGCAGTATTTT. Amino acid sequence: CASSISGLTLAGFEDTQYF.

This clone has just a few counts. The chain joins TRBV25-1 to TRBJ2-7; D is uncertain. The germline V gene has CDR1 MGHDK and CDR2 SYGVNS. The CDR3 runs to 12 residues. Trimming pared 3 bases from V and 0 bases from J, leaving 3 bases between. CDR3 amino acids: CASSDNSYEQYF. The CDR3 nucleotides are TGTGCCAGCAGTGACAACTCCTACGAGCAGTACTTC.

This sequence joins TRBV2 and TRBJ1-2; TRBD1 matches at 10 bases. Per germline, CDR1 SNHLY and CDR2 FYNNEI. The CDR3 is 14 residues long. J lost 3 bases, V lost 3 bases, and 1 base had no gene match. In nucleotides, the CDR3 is TGTGCCAGCAGTGAGGGACAGGGGTACTATGGCTACACCTTC. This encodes CASSEGQGYYGYTF.

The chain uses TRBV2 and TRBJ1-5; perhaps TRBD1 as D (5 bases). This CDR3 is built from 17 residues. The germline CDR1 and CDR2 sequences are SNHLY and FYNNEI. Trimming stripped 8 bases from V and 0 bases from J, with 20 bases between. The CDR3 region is CASSGIGGSFSNQPQHF. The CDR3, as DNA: TGTGCCAGCTCGGGGATCGGGGGATCCTTTAGCAATCAGCCCCAGCATTTT.

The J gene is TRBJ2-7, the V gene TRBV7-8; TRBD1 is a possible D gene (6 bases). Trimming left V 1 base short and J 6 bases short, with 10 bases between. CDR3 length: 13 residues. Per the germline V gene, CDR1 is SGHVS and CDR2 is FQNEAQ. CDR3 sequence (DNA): TGTGCCAGCAGCTTAGGGGAAGGGGGCGAGCAGTACTTC. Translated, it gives CASSLGEGGEQYF.

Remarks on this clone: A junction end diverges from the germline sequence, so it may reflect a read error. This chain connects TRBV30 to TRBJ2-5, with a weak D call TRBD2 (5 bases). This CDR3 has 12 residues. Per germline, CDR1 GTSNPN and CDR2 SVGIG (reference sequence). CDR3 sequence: CAWTRGQEPQYF. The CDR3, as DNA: TGTGCCTGGACGAGAGGGCAAGAGCCCCAGTACTTC.

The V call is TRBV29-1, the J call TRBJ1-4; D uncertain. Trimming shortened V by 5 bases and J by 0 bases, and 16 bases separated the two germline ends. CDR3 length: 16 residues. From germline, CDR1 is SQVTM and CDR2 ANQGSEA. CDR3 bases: TGCAGCGTTTCAATGGGGAGTTTCGCAACTAATGAAAAACTGTTTTTT. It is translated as CSVSMGSFATNEKLFF.

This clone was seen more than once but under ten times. CDR3 nucleotides: TGTGCCAGTAGTATAACGGACAGAGGGAATCAGCCCCAGCATTTT. It encodes CASSITDRGNQPQHF. The J gene is TRBJ1-5, the V gene TRBV19; a weak D match, TRBD1 (6 bases). Germline V gives CDR1 LNHDA, CDR2 SQIVND (reference sequence). The V end was cut by 2 bases, the J end by 4 bases, with 12 bases between. The CDR3 has 15 residues.

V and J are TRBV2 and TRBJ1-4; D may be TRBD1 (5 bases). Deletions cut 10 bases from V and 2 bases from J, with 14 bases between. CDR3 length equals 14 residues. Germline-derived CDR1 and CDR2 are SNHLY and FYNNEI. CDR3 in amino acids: CATRPTETNEKLFF. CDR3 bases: TGTGCCACCCGCCCGACAGAGACTAATGAAAAACTGTTTTTT.

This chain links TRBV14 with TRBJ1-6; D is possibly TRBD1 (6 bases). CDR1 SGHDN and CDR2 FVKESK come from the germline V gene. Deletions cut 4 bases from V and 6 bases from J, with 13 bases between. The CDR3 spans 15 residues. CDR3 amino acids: CASSPPSQGNSPLHF. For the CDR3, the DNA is TGTGCCAGCAGCCCCCCTTCACAGGGTAATTCACCCCTCCACTTT.

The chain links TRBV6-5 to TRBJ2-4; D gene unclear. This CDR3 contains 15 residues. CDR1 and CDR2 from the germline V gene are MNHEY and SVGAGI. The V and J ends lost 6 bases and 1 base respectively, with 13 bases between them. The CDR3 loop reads CASRAIGWAKNIQYF. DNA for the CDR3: TGTGCCAGCAGGGCCATCGGGTGGGCCAAAAACATTCAGTACTTC.

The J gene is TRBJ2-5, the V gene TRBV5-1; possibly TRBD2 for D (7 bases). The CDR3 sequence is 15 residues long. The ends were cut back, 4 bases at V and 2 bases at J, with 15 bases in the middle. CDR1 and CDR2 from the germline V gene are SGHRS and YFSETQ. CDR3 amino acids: CASSPSGGRQETQYF. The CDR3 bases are TGCGCCAGCAGCCCCTCGGGGGGCCGGCAAGAGACCCAGTACTTC.

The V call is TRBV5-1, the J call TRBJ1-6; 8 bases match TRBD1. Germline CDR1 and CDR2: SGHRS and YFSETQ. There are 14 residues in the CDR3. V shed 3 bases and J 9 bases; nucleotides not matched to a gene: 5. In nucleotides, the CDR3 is TGCGCCAGCAGCTCAGGGACAGGTAGTTCACCCCTCCACTTT. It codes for CASSSGTGSSPLHF.

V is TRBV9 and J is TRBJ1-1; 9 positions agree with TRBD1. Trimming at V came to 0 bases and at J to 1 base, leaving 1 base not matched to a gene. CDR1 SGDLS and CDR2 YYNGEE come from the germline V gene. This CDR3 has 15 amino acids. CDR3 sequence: CASSVEGQGNTEAFF. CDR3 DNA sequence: TGTGCCAGCAGCGTAGAGGGACAGGGGAACACTGAAGCTTTCTTT.

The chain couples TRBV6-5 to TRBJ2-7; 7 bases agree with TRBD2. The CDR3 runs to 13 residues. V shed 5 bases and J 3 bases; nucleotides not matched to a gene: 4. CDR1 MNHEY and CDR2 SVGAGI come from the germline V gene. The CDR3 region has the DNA TGTGCCAGCAGTCTAGCGGTCTACTACGAGCAGTACTTC. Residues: CASSLAVYYEQYF.

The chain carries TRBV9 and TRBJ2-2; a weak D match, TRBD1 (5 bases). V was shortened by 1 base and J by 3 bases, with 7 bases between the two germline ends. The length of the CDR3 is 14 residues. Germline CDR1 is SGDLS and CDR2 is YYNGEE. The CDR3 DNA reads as TGTGCCAGCAGCGTATTAGGGGACACCGGGGAGCTGTTTTTT. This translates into CASSVLGDTGELFF.

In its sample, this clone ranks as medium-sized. Written as DNA, the CDR3 is TGTGCCAGCAGCCCGCACAATTCTTTCTACGAGCAGTACTTC. Protein: CASSPHNSFYEQYF. The gene calls are TRBV5-4 and TRBJ2-7; no reliable D call. This CDR3 region has 14 residues. CDR1 is SGHNT and CDR2 is YYREEE in the germline V gene (reference sequence). Trimming took 4 bases from V and 3 from J, leaving 14 bases between them. Using reference TRBV5-4 and TRBJ2-7 for the parts outside the CDR3, the full variable domain is ETGVTQSPTHLIKTRGQQVTLRCSSQSGHNTVSWYQQALGQGPQFIFQYYREEENGRGNFPPRFSGLQFPNYSSELNVNALELDDSALYLCASSPHNSFYEQYFGPGTRLTVT.

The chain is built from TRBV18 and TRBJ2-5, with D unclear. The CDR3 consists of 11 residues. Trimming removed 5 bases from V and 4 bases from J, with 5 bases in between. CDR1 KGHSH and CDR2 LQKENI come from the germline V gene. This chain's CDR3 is CASSTGETQYF. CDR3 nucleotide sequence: TGTGCCAGCTCAACGGGAGAGACCCAGTACTTC.

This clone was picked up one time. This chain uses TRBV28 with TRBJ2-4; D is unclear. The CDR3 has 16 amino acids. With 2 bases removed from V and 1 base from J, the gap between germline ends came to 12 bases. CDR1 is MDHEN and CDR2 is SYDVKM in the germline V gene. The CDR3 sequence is CASSLRTTPAKNIQYF. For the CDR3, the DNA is TGTGCCAGCAGTTTACGAACAACCCCGGCCAAAAACATTCAGTACTTC.